These T cell receptor beta chains were read from a single sample in a study of early T cells in non-severe SARS-CoV-2 infection. Each CDR3 protein gets one entry after TCRdb re-called the 5' RACE reads with MiXCR. The sample lists tens of thousands of distinct CDR3 sequences, about 12% occurring once. Source material: whole blood. Receptors originate from an adult who was a healthcare worker with PCR-confirmed SARS-CoV-2 infection or an uninfected control (not recorded which). CDR3s include the opening cysteine and the closing phenylalanine or tryptophan. Fields, in order: V gene, D gene, CDR3 protein. A D gene is named only where the DNA matches it firmly.

>TRBV29-1|.
CSVVRGAGTDTQYF
>TRBV2|.
CAIASFDNSPLHF
>TRBV28|TRBD2
CASRTSGRPAEQFF
>TRBV11-2|TRBD2
CASSATSGFTGELFF
>TRBV7-6|TRBD1
CASSSRQGANTIYF
>TRBV2|TRBD1
CALDRDPDTQYF
>TRBV3-1|.
CASSQGSSYNSPLHF
>TRBV5-1|TRBD2
CASSSTSGGQNEQFF
>TRBV30|.
CAWTASNYGYTF
>TRBV6-5|.
CASRLAGSMNTEAFF
>TRBV28|TRBD2
CASSSSAGVDTQYF
>TRBV11-2|TRBD2
CASSSRPSGRTFSYEQYF
>TRBV7-3|.
CASSALGGANVLTF
>TRBV4-1|.
CASSQTGALSYEQYF
>TRBV5-1|TRBD1
CASSLGDRGIDNQPQHF
>TRBV5-5|.
CASSLDTNTEAFF
>TRBV6-1|TRBD1
CASSPGQGQPQHF
>TRBV13|.
CASSLETTGPNTGELFF
>TRBV5-1|TRBD1
CASSFVPGQGTDTEAFF
>TRBV20-1|TRBD2
CSAAGLATEQFF
>TRBV27|TRBD2
CASSLRGRVAGRTQYF
>TRBV28|.
CASSLRFGPTEETQYF
>TRBV12-3/TRBV12-4|TRBD1
CASSFPDRGDSGELFF
>TRBV4-1|.
CASSQEGVSGQPRHF
>TRBV7-9|TRBD1
CASSSTATGGEIYEQYF
>TRBV2|.
CASSEANYPPADSYEQYF
>TRBV3-1|TRBD1
CASSLTGGRQPQHF
>TRBV29-1|.
CSVEVSRAGQFF
>TRBV14|.
CASSQEGASGYTF
>TRBV11-2|.
CASSGSGEQFF
>TRBV9|.
CASSVGGTFSYEQYF
>TRBV2|TRBD1
CASSAGQGAQPQHF
>TRBV14|TRBD2
CASSVWTSGRRNEQFF
>TRBV6-2/TRBV6-3|.
CASSYPRDGDYGYTF
>TRBV3-1|.
CASSPLGTPEQYF
>TRBV19|.
CASSPGLNNYGYTF
>TRBV18|.
CASSPLQGLNTEAFF
>TRBV14|TRBD1
CASSYRGRGDTEAFF
>TRBV7-9|TRBD1
CASSSRGTGTHGRPGTEAFF
>TRBV3-1|.
CASSNLGTLTFF
>TRBV27|.
CASSPFEGEAFYEQYF
>TRBV19|.
CASSPRTVYEQYF
>TRBV27|.
CASSFMRGGNEQYF
>TRBV18|.
CASSPPAGRSYNEQFF
>TRBV7-2|TRBD1
CASSKHRGETQYF
>TRBV4-1|.
CASSQALGSNQPQHF
>TRBV5-1|.
CASSLAPSNQPQHF
>TRBV6-1|.
CASTPGAVYEQYF
>TRBV12-3/TRBV12-4|.
CASSTDAGRLYGYTF
>TRBV20-1|TRBD2
CSAVISGRDDNEQFF
>TRBV6-5|TRBD2
CASSYAGGRQFF
>TRBV20-1|.
CSAKGPETQYF
>TRBV9|.
CASSVTVNTEAFF
>TRBV12-3/TRBV12-4|.
CASSLSSGGANVLTF